This T cell receptor beta chain was profiled in a study of cytomegalovirus exposure and HLA in healthy donors. Whole-study context: The roughly 110 validation repertoires matched the roughly 650 first-cohort repertoires in platform, a later analysis reported. Study-wide results and caveats: The tendency of first-cohort TCR clusters to co-occur in the roughly 130 validation repertoires was the finding of a later analysis. Researchers catalogued approximately 160 TCR beta chains as cytomegalovirus-associated.

Comment on this clone: Its specificity is unknown.

Method: immunoSEQ multiplex PCR; TCRdb's copy keeps in-frame clones and lacks some. The table records more than 60,000 clones, approximately 90% of them present only once. V was pared by 0 bases and J by 3 bases, with 9 bases between. CDR1 is SGHVS and CDR2 is FQNEAQ in the germline V gene. The CDR3 runs to 15 residues. The V and J genes are TRBV7-8 and TRBJ1-5, with D unclear. The receptor comes from a young woman in good health and CMV-seronegative. Input material: PBMCs. In DNA form, the CDR3 reads TGTGCCAGCAGCTTAGCGGTTGGCATCAATCAGCCCCAGCATTTT. As protein: CASSLAVGINQPQHF.